This is a list of T cell receptor beta chains from one sample in a study of regulatory T cells in long-lasting Graves disease. TCRdb reanalysed the multiplex PCR reads using MiXCR and keeps one entry per CDR3 protein. The data show about 310,000 distinct CDR3 sequences, 22% seen once. Sequenced material: peripheral blood mononuclear cells (PBMCs), taken when the disease was refractory, from a patient treated with antithyroid drugs. These receptors were collected from a female donor with Graves disease. The CDR3 runs from the conserved cysteine through the conserved F or W. A D gene is named only where the DNA matches it firmly. Clone size, where shown, is once, few, many, or a class for clones that have expanded.

size	V	D	J	DNA	CDR3
many	TRBV27	TRBD1	TRBJ2-7	TGTGCCAGCAGTCTGACGGGACAGGGTTTCTACGAGCAGTACTTC	CASSLTGQGFYEQYF
NA	TRBV7-8	TRBD1	TRBJ1-2	TGTGCCAGCAGCTTACCAGGGGGCGGCTATGGCTACACCTTC	CASSLPGGGYGYTF
NA	TRBV5-1	TRBD2	TRBJ2-7	TGCGCCAGCAGCCCCAGAGCGGGGGCGGGATACGAGCAGTACTTC	CASSPRAGAGYEQYF
NA	TRBV30	NA	TRBJ2-6	TGTGCCTGGACCCCGGGGGTAGGTGGGGCCGACGTCCTGACTTTC	CAWTPGVGGADVLTF
many	TRBV6-2/TRBV6-3	NA	TRBJ2-7	TGTGCCAGCAGTGTCGGACGAGGGCCGAGCTACGAGCAGTACTTC	CASSVGRGPSYEQYF
many	TRBV3-1	NA	TRBJ2-7	TGTGCCAGCAGCCAAGATACAGGGTACTACGAGCAGTACTTC	CASSQDTGYYEQYF
NA	TRBV7-9	TRBD1	TRBJ1-2	TGTGCCAGCAGCTTAGGCGGGACAGCTTATGGCTACACCTTC	CASSLGGTAYGYTF
many	TRBV20-1	TRBD1	TRBJ2-5	TGCAGTGCTACCTCGGGGACAGAACAAGAGACCCAGTACTTC	CSATSGTEQETQYF
few	TRBV5-5	NA	TRBJ1-6	TGTGCCAGCAGCTTGCGGAGCTCCTATAATTCACCCCTCCACTTT	CASSLRSSYNSPLHF
many	TRBV28	NA	TRBJ1-2	TGTGCCAGCAGTTTATCCTCTACAGTCTATGGCTACACCTTC	CASSLSSTVYGYTF
few	TRBV6-5	NA	TRBJ1-1	TGTGCCAGCAGTTACCGGGCAGGGGACACTGAAGCTTTCTTT	CASSYRAGDTEAFF
NA	TRBV7-9	NA	TRBJ2-7	TGTGCCAGCAGCCCAGCAGGGAAGACACTAGACATCTACGAGCAGTACTTC	CASSPAGKTLDIYEQYF
many	TRBV28	NA	TRBJ2-2	TGTGCCAGCAGTCTAGACTCGGGCGGCGGGGAGCTGTTTTTT	CASSLDSGGGELFF
NA	TRBV7-2	NA	TRBJ2-5	TGTGCCAGCAGCTTAGCGTGGGTCCAAGAGACCCAGTACTTC	CASSLAWVQETQYF
many	TRBV6-4	NA	TRBJ2-5	TGTGCCAGCGACGGGGACCAAAATTACCAAGAGACCCAGTACTTC	CASDGDQNYQETQYF
few	TRBV7-2	NA	TRBJ2-7	TGTGCCAGCAGCTCTGTGGCGGTATCCTACGAGCAGTACTTC	CASSSVAVSYEQYF
NA	TRBV3-1	NA	TRBJ1-2	TGTGCCAGCAGCCAAGGGGCAGGGCCCTATGGCTACACCTTC	CASSQGAGPYGYTF
many	TRBV7-6	NA	TRBJ1-4	TGTGCCAGCAGCTCTCAAGATGCAACTAATGAAAAACTGTTTTTT	CASSSQDATNEKLFF
NA	TRBV28	TRBD1	TRBJ1-1	TGTGCCAGCAGCCACAGGGGGGGGGGCCCTAAAGCTTTCTTT	CASSHRGGGPKAFF
many	TRBV7-9	NA	TRBJ2-7	TGTGCCAGCAGCCTCATGTCGTACGAGCAGTACTTC	CASSLMSYEQYF
many	TRBV3-1	NA	TRBJ2-4	TGTGCCAGCAGCCAAGGTGGCGGTGGAAACATTCAGTACTTC	CASSQGGGGNIQYF
many	TRBV7-2	TRBD2	TRBJ2-2	TGTGCCAGCAGCTTAAATCCGCTAGCGGGAAACACCGGGGAGCTGTTTTTT	CASSLNPLAGNTGELFF
NA	TRBV28	TRBD2	TRBJ2-2	TGTGCCAGCAGCTCGAGCGGGAGGGGCGGGGAGCTGTTTTTT	CASSSSGRGGELFF
NA	TRBV28	TRBD2	TRBJ2-2	TGTGCCAGCAGTATTACGGGAGGGGGCGGGGAGCTGTTTTTT	CASSITGGGGELFF
many	TRBV7-9	NA	TRBJ1-2	TGTGCCAGCACCCCGCCCGGGACAAATTATGGCTACACCTTC	CASTPPGTNYGYTF
NA	TRBV5-5	TRBD2	TRBJ2-7	TGTGCCAGCAGCTTGAGCGGGAAATATTACGAGCAGTACTTC	CASSLSGKYYEQYF
few	TRBV20-1	TRBD2	TRBJ2-7	TGCAGTGCTAGAGACCCCCGGGGGGAGCAAGTCGAGCAGTACTTC	CSARDPRGEQVEQYF
NA	TRBV19	TRBD2	TRBJ2-2	TGTGCCAGTAGTTCTCTAGCGGAGAAAAACACCGGGGAGCTGTTTTTT	CASSSLAEKNTGELFF
NA	TRBV7-9	TRBD2	TRBJ2-5	TGTGCCAGCAGCTTAAAGGCGGGAGAAGAGACCCAGTACTTC	CASSLKAGEETQYF
NA	TRBV7-9	TRBD1	TRBJ2-2	TGTGCCAGCAGCTCCCCAGACAGGGCACTTCACACCGGGGAGCTGTTTTTT	CASSSPDRALHTGELFF
NA	TRBV29-1	TRBD1	TRBJ1-3	TGCAGCGCGCAAGACAGGGATGGAAACACCATATATTTT	CSAQDRDGNTIYF
few	TRBV12-3/TRBV12-4	NA	TRBJ2-3	TGTGCCAGCAGTTCCCGGACGTTAGATACGCAGTATTTT	CASSSRTLDTQYF
many	TRBV2	NA	TRBJ1-2	TGTGCCATCCGCCCGGACAGTTATGGCTACACCTTC	CAIRPDSYGYTF
many	TRBV2	TRBD1	TRBJ1-5	TGTGCCAGCAGCGGCGACAGGGGGCCCAATCAGCCCCAGCATTTT	CASSGDRGPNQPQHF
many	TRBV20-1	NA	TRBJ2-7	TGCAGTGCCGGGCCGGCGGAAAGCTCCTACGAGCAGTACTTC	CSAGPAESSYEQYF
NA	TRBV7-9	TRBD1	TRBJ2-5	TGTGCCAGCACCGGGACAGAAGAGACCCAGTACTTC	CASTGTEETQYF
NA	TRBV11-2	NA	TRBJ2-3	TGTGCCAGCAGCTCACGAGATACGCAGTATTTT	CASSSRDTQYF
NA	TRBV11-2	NA	TRBJ2-3	TGTGCCACCAGGGGCAGGATCAGCACAGATACGCAGTATTTT	CATRGRISTDTQYF
many	TRBV7-2	NA	TRBJ1-2	TGTGCCAGCAGCTTAGTCTCCACAGGCCCCTATGGCTACACCTTC	CASSLVSTGPYGYTF
NA	TRBV19	NA	TRBJ1-2	TGTGCCAGTAGTCTCTGGGGCAGAGAGTATGGCTACACCTTC	CASSLWGREYGYTF